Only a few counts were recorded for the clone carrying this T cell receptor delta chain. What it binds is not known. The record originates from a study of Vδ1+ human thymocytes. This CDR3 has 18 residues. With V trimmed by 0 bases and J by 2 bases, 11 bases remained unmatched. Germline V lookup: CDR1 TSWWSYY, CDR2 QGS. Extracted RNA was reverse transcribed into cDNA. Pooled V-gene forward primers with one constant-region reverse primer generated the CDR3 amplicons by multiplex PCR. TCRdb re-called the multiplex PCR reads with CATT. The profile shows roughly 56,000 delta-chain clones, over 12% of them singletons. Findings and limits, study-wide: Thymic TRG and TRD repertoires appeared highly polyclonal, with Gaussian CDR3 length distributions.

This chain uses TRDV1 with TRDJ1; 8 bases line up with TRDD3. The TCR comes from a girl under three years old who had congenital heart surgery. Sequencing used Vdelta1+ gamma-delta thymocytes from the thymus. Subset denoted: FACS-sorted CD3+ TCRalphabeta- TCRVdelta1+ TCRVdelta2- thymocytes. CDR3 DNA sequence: TGTGCTCTTGGGGAACTAGGCCCGCGGGGGATAAATACCGATAAACTCATCTTT. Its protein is CALGELGPRGINTDKLIF.